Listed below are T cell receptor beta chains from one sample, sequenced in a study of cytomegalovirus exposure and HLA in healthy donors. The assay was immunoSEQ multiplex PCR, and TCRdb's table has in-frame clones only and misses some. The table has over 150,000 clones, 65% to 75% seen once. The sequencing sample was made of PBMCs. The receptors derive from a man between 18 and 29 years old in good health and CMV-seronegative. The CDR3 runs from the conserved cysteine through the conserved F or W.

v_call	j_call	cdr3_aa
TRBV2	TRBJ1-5	CASSEDRGNQPQHF
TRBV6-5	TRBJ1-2	CASSYSIGGEAGYTF
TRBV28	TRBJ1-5	CASSLLGGERTQPQHF
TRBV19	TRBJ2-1	CASSVDRGLVYNEQFF
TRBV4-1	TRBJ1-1	CASGGRTVNTEAFF
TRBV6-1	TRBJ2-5	CASSELGGGGETQYF
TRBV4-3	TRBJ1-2	CASSQGPGRNGYTF
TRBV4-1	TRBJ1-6	CASSNLGSTNSPLHF
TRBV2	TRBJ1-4	CASSAERTGREKLFF
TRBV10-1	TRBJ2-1	CASNRDSYNEQFF
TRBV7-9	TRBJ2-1	CASSVLASNEQFF
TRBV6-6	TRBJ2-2	CASSYSSGGGELFF
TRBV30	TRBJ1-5	CAWGHFQPQHF
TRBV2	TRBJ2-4	CASSENGKNSQYF
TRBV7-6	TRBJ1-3	CASSPGTGLSGNTIYF
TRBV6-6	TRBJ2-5	CASSSPGGGAPETQYF
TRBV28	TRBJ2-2	CASRPRAPQGTGELFF
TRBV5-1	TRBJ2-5	CASSFGLAGGEETQYF
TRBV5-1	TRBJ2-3	CASSIGTGGIADTQYF
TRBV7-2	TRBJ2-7	CASSPGLHREQYF
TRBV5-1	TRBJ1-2	CASSLAEGDGYTF
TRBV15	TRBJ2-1	CATSRDSGGMDEQFF
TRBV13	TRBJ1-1	CASSPGQGRTEAFF
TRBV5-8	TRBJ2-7	CASSLIGSSYEQYF
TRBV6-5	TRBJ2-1	CASSYTSGGAGNEQFF
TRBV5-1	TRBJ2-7	CASSLEQGPYEQYF
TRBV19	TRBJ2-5	CASSIILQETQYF
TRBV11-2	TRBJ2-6	CASSSRTILTNSGANGLTF
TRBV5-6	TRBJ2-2	CASSLDTNTGELFF
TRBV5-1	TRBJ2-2	CASSLGQGLHTGELFF
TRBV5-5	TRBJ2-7	CASSLVISGTLHYEQYF
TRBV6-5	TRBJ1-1	CASRTDVWGTEAFF
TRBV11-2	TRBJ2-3	CASSLGDRGTDTQYF
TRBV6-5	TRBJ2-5	CASSFPGGGQETQYF
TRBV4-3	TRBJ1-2	CASSQAGRRGTYGYTF
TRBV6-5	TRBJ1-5	CASSESGTGYQPQHF
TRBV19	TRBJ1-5	CASSVGQGAGMDQPQHF
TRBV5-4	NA	CASSLRTGDSYEQYF
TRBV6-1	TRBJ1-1	CASSYSEGNTEAFF
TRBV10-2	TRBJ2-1	CASSEDQRGEEFF